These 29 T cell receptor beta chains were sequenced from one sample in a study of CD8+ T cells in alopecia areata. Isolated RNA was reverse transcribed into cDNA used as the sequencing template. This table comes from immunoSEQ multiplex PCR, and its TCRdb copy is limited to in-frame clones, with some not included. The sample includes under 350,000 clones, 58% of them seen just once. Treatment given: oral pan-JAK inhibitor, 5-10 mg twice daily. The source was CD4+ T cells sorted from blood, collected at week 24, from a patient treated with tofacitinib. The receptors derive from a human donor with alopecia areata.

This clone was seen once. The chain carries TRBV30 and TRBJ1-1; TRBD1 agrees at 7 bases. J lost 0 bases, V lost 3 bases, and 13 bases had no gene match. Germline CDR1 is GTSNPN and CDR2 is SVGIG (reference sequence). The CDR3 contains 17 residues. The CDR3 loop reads CAWSPLTGRNMNTEAFF. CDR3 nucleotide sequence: TGTGCCTGGAGCCCACTGACAGGGAGAAACATGAACACTGAAGCTTTCTTT.

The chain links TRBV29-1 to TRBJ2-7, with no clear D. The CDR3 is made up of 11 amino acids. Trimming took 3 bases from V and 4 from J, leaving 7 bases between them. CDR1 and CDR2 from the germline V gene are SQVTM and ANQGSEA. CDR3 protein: CSVERRYEQYF. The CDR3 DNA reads TGCAGCGTTGAGCGTAGATACGAGCAGTACTTC.

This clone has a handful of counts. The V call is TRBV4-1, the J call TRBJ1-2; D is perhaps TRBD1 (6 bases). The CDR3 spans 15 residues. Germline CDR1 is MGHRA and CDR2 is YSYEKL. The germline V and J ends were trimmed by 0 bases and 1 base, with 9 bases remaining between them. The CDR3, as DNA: TGCGCCAGCAGCCAAGATGAGGGACATAACTATGGCTACACCTTC. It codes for CASSQDEGHNYGYTF.

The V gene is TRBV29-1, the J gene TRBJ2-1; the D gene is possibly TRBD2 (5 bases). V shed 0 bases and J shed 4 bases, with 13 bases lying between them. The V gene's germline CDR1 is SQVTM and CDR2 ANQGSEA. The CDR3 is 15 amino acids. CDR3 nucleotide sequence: TGCAGCGTTGAAGATCTCAGCGGCGGGTACAATGAGCAGTTCTTC. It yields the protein CSVEDLSGGYNEQFF.

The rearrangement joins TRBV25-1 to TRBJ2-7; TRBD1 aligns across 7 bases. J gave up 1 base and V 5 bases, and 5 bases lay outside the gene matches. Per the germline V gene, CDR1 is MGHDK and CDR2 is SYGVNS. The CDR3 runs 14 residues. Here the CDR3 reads CASSPLDRSYEQYF. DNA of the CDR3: TGTGCCAGCAGTCCGCTGGACAGGTCCTACGAGCAGTACTTC.

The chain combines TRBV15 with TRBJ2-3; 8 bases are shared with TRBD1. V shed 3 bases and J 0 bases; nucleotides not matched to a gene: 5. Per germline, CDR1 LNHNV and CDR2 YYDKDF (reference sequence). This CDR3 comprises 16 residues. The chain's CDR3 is CATSRRQGSSTDTQYF. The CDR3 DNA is TGTGCCACCAGCAGGAGACAGGGGTCTAGCACAGATACGCAGTATTTT. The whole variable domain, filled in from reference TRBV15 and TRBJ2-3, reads DAMVIQNPRYQVTQFGKPVTLSCSQTLNHNVMYWYQQKSSQAPKLLFHYYDKDFNNEADTPDNFQSRRPNTSFCFLDIRSPGLGDTAMYLCATSRRQGSSTDTQYFGPGTRLTVL.

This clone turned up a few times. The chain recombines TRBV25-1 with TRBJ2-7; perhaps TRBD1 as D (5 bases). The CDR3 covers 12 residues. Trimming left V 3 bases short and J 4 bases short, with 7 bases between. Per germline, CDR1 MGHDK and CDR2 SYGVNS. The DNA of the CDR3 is TGTGCCAGCAGTGACAGGGAATACGAGCAGTACTTC. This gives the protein CASSDREYEQYF.

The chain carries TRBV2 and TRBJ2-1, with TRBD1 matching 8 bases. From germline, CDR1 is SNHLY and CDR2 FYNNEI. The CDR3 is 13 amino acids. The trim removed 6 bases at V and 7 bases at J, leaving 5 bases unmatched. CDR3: CASRPTGANEQFF. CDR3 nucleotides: TGTGCCAGCAGACCGACAGGGGCGAATGAGCAGTTCTTC.

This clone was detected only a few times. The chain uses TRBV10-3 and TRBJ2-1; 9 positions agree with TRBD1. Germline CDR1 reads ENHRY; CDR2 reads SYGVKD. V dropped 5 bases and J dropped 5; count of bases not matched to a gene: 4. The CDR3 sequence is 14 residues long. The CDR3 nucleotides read TGTGCCATCAGTCCCCGGACAGGGGACAATGAGCAGTTCTTC. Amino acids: CAISPRTGDNEQFF.

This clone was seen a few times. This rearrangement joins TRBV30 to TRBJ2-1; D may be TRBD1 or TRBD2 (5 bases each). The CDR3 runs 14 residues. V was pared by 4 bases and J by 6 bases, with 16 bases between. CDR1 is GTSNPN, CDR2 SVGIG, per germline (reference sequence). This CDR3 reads CAWTIPGRSNEQFF. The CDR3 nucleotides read TGTGCCTGGACAATCCCAGGGAGATCCAATGAGCAGTTCTTC.

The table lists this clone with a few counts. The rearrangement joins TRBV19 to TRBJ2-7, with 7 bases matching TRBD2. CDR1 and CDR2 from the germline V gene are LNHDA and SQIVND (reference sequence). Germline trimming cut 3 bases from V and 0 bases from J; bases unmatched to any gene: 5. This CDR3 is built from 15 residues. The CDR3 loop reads CASSIPGGNSYEQYF. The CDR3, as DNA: TGTGCCAGTAGTATTCCCGGGGGGAACTCCTACGAGCAGTACTTC.

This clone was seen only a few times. The CDR3 spells CASSSPGGSETQYF. CDR3 coding DNA: TGTGCCAGCAGCTCCCCCGGAGGGTCAGAGACCCAGTACTTC. This chain joins TRBV7-9 and TRBJ2-5; TRBD2 is a possible D gene (6 bases). Germline-derived CDR1 and CDR2 are SEHNR and FQNEAQ (reference sequence). The length of the CDR3 is 14 residues. V was shortened by 4 bases and J by 4 bases, with 13 bases between the two germline ends.

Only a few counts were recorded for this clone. As DNA, the CDR3 is TGTGCCAGTAGTATACGAAACAGGGGCGTAAACATTCAGTACTTC. Amino acid sequence: CASSIRNRGVNIQYF. The chain couples TRBV19 to TRBJ2-4; 7 bases fit TRBD1. The J segment lost 6 bases and the V segment lost 2 bases, leaving 7 bases of the junction unmatched. The CDR3 runs to 15 residues. CDR1 is LNHDA and CDR2 is SQIVND in the germline V gene (reference sequence).

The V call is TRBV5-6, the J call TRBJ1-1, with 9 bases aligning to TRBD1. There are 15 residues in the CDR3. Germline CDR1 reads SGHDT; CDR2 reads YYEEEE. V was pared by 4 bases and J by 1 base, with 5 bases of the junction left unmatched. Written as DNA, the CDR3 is TGTGCCAGCAGCACGGGACAGGGCCGGAACACTGAAGCTTTCTTT. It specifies CASSTGQGRNTEAFF.

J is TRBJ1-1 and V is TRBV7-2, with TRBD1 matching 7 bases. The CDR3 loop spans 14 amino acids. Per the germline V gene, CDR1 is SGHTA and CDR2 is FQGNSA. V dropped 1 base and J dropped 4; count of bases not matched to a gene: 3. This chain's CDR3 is CASSLDAGGTEAFF. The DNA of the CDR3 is TGTGCCAGCAGCTTAGATGCAGGGGGCACTGAAGCTTTCTTT. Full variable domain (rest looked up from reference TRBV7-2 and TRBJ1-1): GAGVSQSPSNKVTEKGKDVELRCDPISGHTALYWYRQSLGQGLEFLIYFQGNSAPDKSGLPSDRFSAERTGGSVSTLTIQRTQQEDSAVYLCASSLDAGGTEAFFGQGTRLTVV.

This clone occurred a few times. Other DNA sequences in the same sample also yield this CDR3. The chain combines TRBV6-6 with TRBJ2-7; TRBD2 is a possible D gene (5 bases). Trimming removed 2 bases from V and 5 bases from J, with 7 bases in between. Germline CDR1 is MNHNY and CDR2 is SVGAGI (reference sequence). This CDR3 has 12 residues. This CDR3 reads CASSYRGDEQYF. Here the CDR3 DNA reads TGTGCCAGCAGTTACCGGGGTGACGAGCAGTACTTC.

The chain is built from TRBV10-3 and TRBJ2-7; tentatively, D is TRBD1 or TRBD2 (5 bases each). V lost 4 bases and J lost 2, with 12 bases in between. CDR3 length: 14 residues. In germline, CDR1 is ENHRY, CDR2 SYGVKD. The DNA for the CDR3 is TGTGCCATCAGTGGGATCGGGGCTCCCTACGAGCAGTACTTC. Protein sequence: CAISGIGAPYEQYF.

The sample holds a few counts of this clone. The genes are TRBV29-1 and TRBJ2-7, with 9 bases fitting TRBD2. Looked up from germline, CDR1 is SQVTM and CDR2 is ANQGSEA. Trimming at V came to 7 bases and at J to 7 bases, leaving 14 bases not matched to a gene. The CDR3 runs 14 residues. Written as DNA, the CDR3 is TGCAGCGCTGTAGCGGGGGCCCTCTCGAAAGAGCAGTACTTC. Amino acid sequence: CSAVAGALSKEQYF.

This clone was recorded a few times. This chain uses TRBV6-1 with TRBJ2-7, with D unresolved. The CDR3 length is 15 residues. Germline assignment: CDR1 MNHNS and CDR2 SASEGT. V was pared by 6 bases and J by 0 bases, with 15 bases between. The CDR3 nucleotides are TGTGCCAGCAGGTACATAACTGGGGACTCCTACGAGCAGTACTTC. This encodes CASRYITGDSYEQYF.

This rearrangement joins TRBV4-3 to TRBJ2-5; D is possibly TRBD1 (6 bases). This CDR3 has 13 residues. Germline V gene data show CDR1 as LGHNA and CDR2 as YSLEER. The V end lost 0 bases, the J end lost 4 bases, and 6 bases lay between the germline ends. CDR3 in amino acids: CASSQEGGETQYF. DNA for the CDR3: TGCGCCAGCAGCCAAGAAGGGGGAGAGACCCAGTACTTC.

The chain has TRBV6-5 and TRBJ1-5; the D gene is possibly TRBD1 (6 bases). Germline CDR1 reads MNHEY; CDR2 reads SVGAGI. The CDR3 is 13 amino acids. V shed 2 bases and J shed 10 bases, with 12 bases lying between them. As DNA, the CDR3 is TGTGCCAGCAGTTACGACAGGCTCTCACCCCAGCATTTT. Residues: CASSYDRLSPQHF.

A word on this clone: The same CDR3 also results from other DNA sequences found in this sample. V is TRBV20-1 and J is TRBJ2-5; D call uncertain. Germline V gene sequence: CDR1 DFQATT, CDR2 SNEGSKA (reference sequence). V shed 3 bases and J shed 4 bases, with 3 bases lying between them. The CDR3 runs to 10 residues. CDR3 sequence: CSARGETQYF. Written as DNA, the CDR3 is TGCAGTGCTAGGGGAGAGACCCAGTACTTC.

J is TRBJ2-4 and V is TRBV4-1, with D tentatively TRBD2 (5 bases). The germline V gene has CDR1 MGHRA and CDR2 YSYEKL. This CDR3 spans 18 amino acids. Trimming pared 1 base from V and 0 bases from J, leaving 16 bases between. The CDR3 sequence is CASSQGLARTGAKNIQYF. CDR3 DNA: TGCGCCAGCAGCCAAGGTTTAGCGAGAACTGGAGCCAAAAACATTCAGTACTTC.

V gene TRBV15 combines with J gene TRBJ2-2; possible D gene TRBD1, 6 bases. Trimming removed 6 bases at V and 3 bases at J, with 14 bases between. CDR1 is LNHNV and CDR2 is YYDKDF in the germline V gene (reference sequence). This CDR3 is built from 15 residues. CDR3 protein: CATSPDRRDTGELFF. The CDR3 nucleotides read TGTGCCACCAGTCCAGACAGGCGAGACACCGGGGAGCTGTTTTTT.

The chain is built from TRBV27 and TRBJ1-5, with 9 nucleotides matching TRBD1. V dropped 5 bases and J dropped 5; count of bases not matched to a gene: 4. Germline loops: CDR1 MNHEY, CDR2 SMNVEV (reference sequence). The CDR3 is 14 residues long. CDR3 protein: CASSPRTGDQPQHF. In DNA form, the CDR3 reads TGTGCCAGCAGTCCCCGGACAGGGGATCAGCCCCAGCATTTT.

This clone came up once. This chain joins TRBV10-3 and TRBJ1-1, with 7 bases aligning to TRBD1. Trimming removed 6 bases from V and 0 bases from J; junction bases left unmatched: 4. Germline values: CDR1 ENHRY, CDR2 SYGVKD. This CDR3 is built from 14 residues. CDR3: CAIRRTGMNTEAFF. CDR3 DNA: TGTGCCATCAGAAGGACAGGAATGAACACTGAAGCTTTCTTT.

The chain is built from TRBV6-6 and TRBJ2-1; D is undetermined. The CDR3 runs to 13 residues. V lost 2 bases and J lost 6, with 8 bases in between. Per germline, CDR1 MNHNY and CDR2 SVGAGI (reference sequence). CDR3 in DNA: TGTGCCAGCAGTTACAAGGAACGCAATGAGCAGTTCTTC. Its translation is CASSYKERNEQFF.

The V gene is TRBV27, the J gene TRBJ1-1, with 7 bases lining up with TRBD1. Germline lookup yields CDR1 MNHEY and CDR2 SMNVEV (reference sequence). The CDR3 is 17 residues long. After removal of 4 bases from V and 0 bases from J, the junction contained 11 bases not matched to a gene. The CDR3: CASSSRQGVLMNTEAFF. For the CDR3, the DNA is TGTGCCAGCAGTTCGCGTCAGGGGGTCCTTATGAACACTGAAGCTTTCTTT.

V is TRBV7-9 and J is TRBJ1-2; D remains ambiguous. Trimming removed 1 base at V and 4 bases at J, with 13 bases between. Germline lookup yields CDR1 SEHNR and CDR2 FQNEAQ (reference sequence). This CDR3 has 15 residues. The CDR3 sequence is CASSLEVPASYGYTF. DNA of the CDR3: TGTGCCAGCAGCTTAGAAGTCCCAGCTAGCTATGGCTACACCTTC.